The rows below give T cell receptor beta chains drawn from one sample of a study of a mutant IDH1 vaccine in newly diagnosed glioma. Measured with immunoSEQ multiplex PCR; TCRdb has only the in-frame clones, and not every one. Among over 50,000 clones listed, approximately 90% were seen once. No antigen is known for these receptors. Here the sequenced sample was PBMCs, taken from a glioma patient whose treatment included an IDH1 peptide vaccine. These receptors were collected from a woman between 40 and 55 years old with glioma. CDR3s include the opening cysteine and the closing phenylalanine or tryptophan. A D gene is named only where the DNA matches it firmly. Only part of the rows carry a size: once, few, many, or a class if the clone is expanded.

J | V | size | D | DNA | CDR3
TRBJ2-7 | TRBV10-2 | - | - | TGCGCCAGCAGTGAGCTTGGGGGCCCAGGGTACGAGCAGTACTTC | CASSELGGPGYEQYF
TRBJ2-2 | TRBV7-9 | - | TRBD1 | TGTGCCAGCAGCCCATGGACAGGGGGTACCGGGGAGCTGTTTTTT | CASSPWTGGTGELFF
TRBJ2-7 | TRBV5-6 | - | - | TGTGCCAGCAGCTTGATGGCCGGAAACTACGAGCAGTACTTC | CASSLMAGNYEQYF
TRBJ2-7 | TRBV27 | once | - | TGTGCCAGCAAACATAATGGGGGCTACGAGCAGTACTTC | CASKHNGGYEQYF
TRBJ1-2 | TRBV7-8 | - | TRBD1 | TGTGCCAGCAGCCCAACCCGGGACAGGGTGGGTGGCTACACCTTC | CASSPTRDRVGGYTF
TRBJ1-1 | TRBV4-1 | - | - | TGCGCCAGCAGCCCTGGGCCCGGCCGGAACACTGAAGCTTTCTTT | CASSPGPGRNTEAFF
TRBJ2-2 | TRBV19 | - | - | TGTGCCAGTAGTATAAGGGGGTTGGCTACCGGGGAGCTGTTTTTT | CASSIRGLATGELFF
TRBJ1-1 | TRBV10-3 | - | - | TGTGCCATCAGTGACAGGGTGAACACTGAAGCTTTCTTT | CAISDRVNTEAFF
TRBJ1-5 | TRBV7-9 | once | - | TGTGCCAGCAGCGCCGGGACCCCAAGGCAGCCCCAGCATTTT | CASSAGTPRQPQHF
TRBJ1-5 | TRBV6-5 | - | TRBD1 | TGTGCCAGCAGCAAAACAGGGGGACAGCCCCAGCATTTT | CASSKTGGQPQHF
TRBJ1-1 | TRBV28 | - | TRBD1 | TGTGCCAGCAGTTTAGGGACAGGTACTGAAGCTTTCTTT | CASSLGTGTEAFF
TRBJ1-1 | TRBV10-3 | - | - | TGTGCCATCAAAAGTCTGGGGGACACTGAAGCTTTCTTT | CAIKSLGDTEAFF
TRBJ2-3 | TRBV6-1 | - | - | TGTGCCAGCAGTGACCAAGGGGGGGCCGCGGATACGCAGTATTTT | CASSDQGGAADTQYF
TRBJ2-7 | TRBV28 | once | TRBD2 | TGTGCCAGCAGTTTATGGACTAGCGGGAGTTACGAGCAGTACTTC | CASSLWTSGSYEQYF
TRBJ1-2 | TRBV4-2 | - | - | TGTGCCAGCAGCCAATTTGGGGCAAGACAGGATCACTATGGCTACACCTTC | CASSQFGARQDHYGYTF
TRBJ2-1 | TRBV10-2 | few | TRBD2 | TGCGCCAGCAGTGAGAGGTTAGCGGGGGGGTATGTGAACGTGTTTAAGCAGTTCTTC | CASSERLAGGYVNVFKQFF
TRBJ2-1 | TRBV7-2 | - | - | TGTGCCAGCGGGGGGGCGGGCTCCTACAATGAGCAGTTCTTC | CASGGAGSYNEQFF
TRBJ2-3 | TRBV18 | - | TRBD2 | TGTGCCAGCTCAAATAGGACTAGCGGGATGACAGATACGCAGTATTTT | CASSNRTSGMTDTQYF
TRBJ1-1 | TRBV6-5 | once | - | TGTGCCAGCAGTTACAACCGCGGGTACACTGAAGCTTTCTTT | CASSYNRGYTEAFF
TRBJ1-1 | TRBV19 | - | - | TGTGCCAGTAGTATGCGGACGGATGGGGGGGACACTGAAGCTTTCTTT | CASSMRTDGGDTEAFF
TRBJ2-3 | TRBV19 | once | - | TGTGCCAGTAGTATCGGGTCCAACCGGTATACGCAGTATTTT | CASSIGSNRYTQYF
TRBJ1-1 | TRBV5-1 | few | TRBD1 | TGCGCCAGCAGTTATGACAGGGGGGGTGACACTGAAGCTTTCTTT | CASSYDRGGDTEAFF
TRBJ1-1 | TRBV5-6 | - | - | TGTGCCAGCAGCTGGGGCGGCGGAGGGGAAGCTTTCTTT | CASSWGGGGEAFF
TRBJ1-1 | TRBV10-1 | - | - | TGCGCCAGCAGTCCCACGGTAGAGGATAACACTGAAGCTTTCTTT | CASSPTVEDNTEAFF
TRBJ1-1 | TRBV7-8 | - | - | TGTGCCAGCAGGTTAAACACTGAAGCTTTCTTT | CASRLNTEAFF
TRBJ1-2 | TRBV7-8 | - | - | TGTGCCAGCAGCCGCGGGCAGGGAGGGTACCTAGGCTATGGCTACACCTTC | CASSRGQGGYLGYGYTF
TRBJ1-2 | TRBV14 | - | - | TGTGCCAGCAGCCCCCGTCTTGACACCTTC | CASSPRLDTF
TRBJ1-1 | TRBV4-3 | - | - | TGCGCCAGCAGCCAACTCCCAAATCCGAAGGGGGATTGGACTGAAGCTTTCTTT | CASSQLPNPKGDWTEAFF
TRBJ2-1 | TRBV4-2 | - | TRBD2 | TGTGCCAGCAGCCGACAAAGCGGGAGGGCCGGCAATGAGCAGTTCTTC | CASSRQSGRAGNEQFF
TRBJ2-1 | TRBV6-7 | - | TRBD2 | TGTGCCAGCAGGGACGAAGCGGGAGGGCCATACAATGAGCAGTTCTTC | CASRDEAGGPYNEQFF
TRBJ2-7 | TRBV5-1 | - | - | TGCGCCAGCAGCCAGCAGGGGGGTGGGTACGAGCAGTACTTC | CASSQQGGGYEQYF
TRBJ2-7 | TRBV7-9 | - | - | TGTGCCAGCAGCTTACTAGGCTACGAGCAGTACTTC | CASSLLGYEQYF